These 6 T cell receptor beta chains share one sample of origin, sequenced in a study of blood T cell repertoires in COVID-19. Produced via immunoSEQ multiplex PCR; TCRdb's table is partial and in-frame only. The sample consists of tens of thousands of clones, over 75% of them appearing once. The sequencing sample was made of peripheral blood. Receptors originate from a human donor in a cohort sampled during active COVID-19.

The chain couples TRBV7-9 to TRBJ1-1; D remains unclear. The germline CDR1 and CDR2 sequences are SEHNR and FQNEAQ (reference sequence). V lost 0 bases to trimming and J lost 1 base, with 6 bases between them. CDR3 length equals 14 residues. The CDR3 reads CASSLARQNTEAFF. Here the CDR3 DNA reads TGTGCCAGCAGCTTAGCCAGGCAGAACACTGAAGCTTTCTTT.

This clone was seen a few times. The chain couples TRBV7-9 to TRBJ2-7, with D possibly being TRBD2 (5 bases). V lost 1 base and J 2 bases, leaving 12 bases between the germline ends. Germline assignment: CDR1 SEHNR and CDR2 FQNEAQ (reference sequence). The CDR3 length is 15 residues. The CDR3 is CASSLGTGLAYEQYF. CDR3 sequence (DNA): TGTGCCAGCAGCTTAGGCACCGGACTTGCCTACGAGCAGTACTTC.

V usage is TRBV7-2 and J usage is TRBJ2-7, with 9 bases that match TRBD1. The ends lost 5 bases at V and 5 bases at J; junction bases unmatched: 13. CDR1 SGHTA and CDR2 FQGNSA come from the germline V gene. This CDR3 has 16 amino acids. For the CDR3, the DNA is TGTGCCAGCAGCCAGACAGGGGGGAACTGGCTCAACGAGCAGTACTTC. Amino acids: CASSQTGGNWLNEQYF.

The rearrangement joins TRBV7-9 to TRBJ2-5; 10 bases are shared with TRBD2. The CDR3 length is 14 residues. V was clipped by 5 bases and J by 2 bases; unmatched bases: 2. In germline, CDR1 is SEHNR, CDR2 FQNEAQ (reference sequence). The CDR3 region is CASSPTSGQETQYF. CDR3 in DNA: TGTGCCAGCAGCCCGACTAGCGGGCAAGAGACCCAGTACTTC.

The chain employs TRBV27 and TRBJ2-3; 10 bases map to TRBD1. The length of the CDR3 is 16 residues. Looked up from germline, CDR1 is MNHEY and CDR2 is SMNVEV (reference sequence). V lost 5 bases to trimming and J lost 2 bases; unmatched junction nucleotides: 7. The CDR3 spells CASSPQGQGITDTQYF. CDR3 coding DNA: TGTGCCAGCAGTCCCCAGGGACAGGGGATCACAGATACGCAGTATTTT.

The rearrangement uses TRBV4-2 and TRBJ2-1, with TRBD2 identical over 8 bases. V lost 0 bases and J lost 7; bases outside the gene matches: 8. CDR1 is LGHNA and CDR2 is YNFKEQ in the germline V gene. The CDR3 is 16 residues long. CDR3 protein: CASSQDVGGAGNEQFF. In DNA form, the CDR3 reads TGTGCCAGCAGCCAAGATGTCGGGGGGGCGGGGAATGAGCAGTTCTTC.